This TCR beta chain was found in a study of T cells in Graves' hyperthyroidism and ophthalmopathy (dated by TCRdb to about 2019). For context, the study as a whole: TCR V-J signatures able to tell the groups apart were searched for in a discovery cohort of some 100 patients, of whom under 45 had Graves' ophthalmopathy and under 65 had stable Graves' hyperthyroidism. Prospective prediction of ophthalmopathy was tested in an independent validation cohort consisting of under 20 hyperthyroidism patients and around 16 patients who later progressed to ophthalmopathy. The 85 to 100 discovery patients were divided at random into training and test sets in a 7:3 ratio. Thyroid tissue and blood T-cell repertoires from about six Graves' hyperthyroidism patients were also compared in the study. Following sampling, methimazole starting at 30 mg daily was given to hyperthyroidism patients, and high-dose intravenous methylprednisolone was given to ophthalmopathy patients. TCR Vbeta CDR3 sequencing of 135 peripheral blood samples (fewer than 45 ophthalmopathy, over 70 hyperthyroidism and 17 progressor patients) is reported in the paper. General conclusions and limits of the study: During validation, the model predicted progression to ophthalmopathy a median of about 6.3 months ahead of onset, with around 71% sensitivity and almost 75% specificity. In cross-validation, a model built on a 13 V-J signature told ophthalmopathy apart from stable hyperthyroidism with just under 90% sensitivity and around 81% specificity, and in testing the same model reached 80%/75%. Most expanded thyroid clonotypes (frequency above 0.001) were also detected in blood, suggesting blood repertoires may reflect thyroid immune responses. No statistical method was used to fix the sample size in advance, and group allocation was not hidden from the investigators.

With respect to this clonotype: The antigen it binds to is not known. No base qualities exist here, and no much larger clone lies one base off it.

Measured from the cysteine to the phenylalanine, the CDR3 is 11 residues long. Only the CDR3 DNA stays, 33 bases, in frame from base 1. A distance of 8 bases separates the germline ends of V and J, which lose 4 bases and 5 bases respectively. Looking up the germline V gene yields CDR1 SQVTM and CDR2 ANQGSEA. The TCR beta CDR3 regions were amplified from RNA transcripts. The first round of RT-PCR for the TCR CDR3 was performed with the HTBI primer set and the Qiagen OneStep RT-PCR kit. The libraries were constructed in a second round of multiplex PCR and then size-selected and purified. Libraries were sequenced paired-end with 100 bp reads on an Illumina HiSeq2000. In the source study's methods: Raw data were processed with SOAPnuke, discarding reads with adapters, uncalled bases, mean Phred below 15, or no exact constant-primer or identifier match. COPE v1.2.5 was used to merge high-quality paired reads, and clonotypes were defined as unique nucleotide sequences. MiTCR v1.1 was used to align clonotypes to the IMGT TRBV, TRBD and TRBJ reference segments. Analysis was restricted to V-J combinations with a frequency above 0.0001, which covered roughly 99% of repertoires. The TCS score was defined as the ratio of F50 (clonal expansion) to E x V (chaos), calculated using BLOSUM62-based TCRdist between CDR3 peptides within each V-J. Welch's t-statistics and random forest reduced roughly 530 V-J features to 10 to 15, which were used in a naive Bayes classifier (R e1071). Thyroid-blood repertoire similarity was quantified with the Morisita-Horn index. In TCRdb, the public reads were trimmed at Q25 with fastp and aligned with MiXCR, with productive beta chains retained. Each record represents a unique CDR3 protein, reported with the most common genes and DNA among its rows. Here the V and J calls rest on TCRdb's processing, not on the authors' analysis. The sample data list about 98,000 distinct CDR3 sequences, and roughly 40% of these were observed just once. More than 8.5% of the sample comes from the top ten.

Stable Graves' hyperthyroidism was defined as no progression to ophthalmopathy during 18 months of follow-up. Hyperthyroidism patients were newly diagnosed, had a disease duration of under 2 months, and were aged 18 to 65 years. Exclusion was applied to patients with uncontrolled infections, other autoimmune diseases, pregnancy or lactation. Clinical symptoms, serum thyroxine and TRAb, thyroid ultrasound, and orbital computed tomography formed the basis for the diagnoses. Total RNA was extracted using Trizol reagent, and RNA quality was assessed on an Agilent 2100 Bioanalyzer. The TCR was taken from a woman aged 30 to 39 with Graves' hyperthyroidism. Material: peripheral blood or thyroid tissue (not recorded which). The V gene is TRBV29-1 and the J gene is TRBJ1-2; no D gene is confidently identified. The CDR3 is CSVGQIYGYTF. The DNA reads TGCAGCGTTGGGCAGATTTATGGCTACACCTTC.